The rows below give T cell receptor beta chains drawn from one sample of a study of spatial heterogeneity in lung cancer. TCRdb used MiXCR to reprocess the 5' RACE reads, holding one entry per CDR3 protein. There are 18,000 or so distinct CDR3 sequences in the sample; around 7% occur only once, and around 20% lies in the top ten. Here the sequenced sample was lung tumor tissue, taken at surgery. Receptors originate from a female donor with early-stage non-small cell lung cancer. Each CDR3 is given with its conserved first and last residue. The D gene is left open where the match is weak. Some rows mark clone size as missing; the rest say once, few, many or name a class of expanded clone.

abundance	v_gene	len	j_gene	d_gene	CDR3nt	CDR3aa
many	TRBV16	13	TRBJ2-7	NA	TGTGCCAGCAGCCAGGACAGAGGAGGGGAGCAGTACTTC	CASSQDRGGEQYF
NA	TRBV7-3	15	TRBJ2-1	NA	TGTGCCAGCAGCTTATACGGGGCCCTAGACAATGAGCAGTTCTTC	CASSLYGALDNEQFF
many	TRBV25-1	17	TRBJ2-4	TRBD2	TGTGCCAGCAGTGAATTCTCCTTAACTAGCGGGGAAAACATTCAGTACTTC	CASSEFSLTSGENIQYF
many	TRBV10-3	13	TRBJ2-3	NA	TGTGCCATCAAAAGCCAGGGCCAAGATACGCAGTATTTT	CAIKSQGQDTQYF
many	TRBV11-2	13	TRBJ1-5	NA	TGTGCCAGCAGCCCTTCTAAGGGGCAGCCCCAGCATTTT	CASSPSKGQPQHF
many	TRBV3-1	17	TRBJ2-1	TRBD2	TGTGCCAGCAGCCAAGGTCTACTAGCGGGGAGGACCAATGAGCAGTTCTTC	CASSQGLLAGRTNEQFF
medium-sized	TRBV24-1	15	TRBJ2-4	NA	TGTGCCACCAGTTCCTCTACCGAGGATAAAAACATTCAGTACTTC	CATSSSTEDKNIQYF
many	TRBV7-3	16	TRBJ2-5	NA	TGTGCCAGCAGCTTACGGTCAGGGGCCTTCCAAGAGACCCAGTACTTC	CASSLRSGAFQETQYF
many	TRBV2	16	TRBJ1-6	TRBD1	TGTGCCAGCAGGGACGAGACAGGGGGCGTTATGGCACCCCTCCACTTT	CASRDETGGVMAPLHF
many	TRBV5-4	18	TRBJ2-1	TRBD2	TGTGCCAGCAGCCCCGTCCGCCCGACTAGCGGGGGGAGGGGTGAGCAGTTCTTC	CASSPVRPTSGGRGEQFF
many	TRBV28	13	TRBJ1-5	NA	TGTGCCAGCAGTTTCCCCGGGGGTCAGCCCCAGCATTTT	CASSFPGGQPQHF
NA	TRBV2	14	TRBJ1-1	NA	TGTGCCAGCAGTGACGGCCCGGGGTCAACTGAAGCTTTCTTT	CASSDGPGSTEAFF
NA	TRBV6-2/TRBV6-3	16	TRBJ2-5	NA	TGTGCCAGCAGTCCCATGACCCGGGCCGCGCAAGAGACCCAGTACTTC	CASSPMTRAAQETQYF
many	TRBV5-6	17	TRBJ2-5	TRBD1	TGTGCCAGCAGCCCAACTACGACAGGGGGAAGACAAGAGACCCAGTACTTC	CASSPTTTGGRQETQYF
many	TRBV20-1	14	TRBJ2-2	NA	TGCAGTGCTTACCAGGCAGGGAAAACCGGGGAGCTGTTTTTT	CSAYQAGKTGELFF
many	TRBV7-2	16	TRBJ1-1	NA	TGTGCCAGCAGCCTAGCGCGAGGGGCGCTTGGGACTGAAGCTTTCTTT	CASSLARGALGTEAFF
few	TRBV6-1	10	TRBJ2-4	NA	TGTGCCACCGGCGAGGGCATTCAGTACTTC	CATGEGIQYF
many	TRBV7-9	17	TRBJ2-1	TRBD2	TGTGCCAGCAGCCCACTCGGACTAGCGGGGGGGTCCCGAGAGCAGTTCTTC	CASSPLGLAGGSREQFF
many	TRBV30	14	TRBJ2-7	TRBD1	TGTGCCTGGAAGTCGGGACAGGGGTGGCAGGGGCAGTACTTC	CAWKSGQGWQGQYF
few	TRBV24-1	15	TRBJ2-1	TRBD1	TGTGCCACCAGTGCCCCGGGGACAGGTAACAATGAGCAGTTCTTC	CATSAPGTGNNEQFF
many	TRBV6-5	14	TRBJ2-7	TRBD1	TGTGCCAGTCGTCTTCGGACAGGGGTCTCCGAGCAGTACTTC	CASRLRTGVSEQYF
NA	TRBV2	13	TRBJ2-7	NA	TGTGCCAGCAGTTCTCTCCTTACCGGGCCAGTTCACTTC	CASSSLLTGPVHF
many	TRBV28	18	TRBJ1-1	TRBD1	TGTGCCAGCAGTTCGGCCCCGACAGGGACCCCCATGAACACTGAAGCTTTCTTT	CASSSAPTGTPMNTEAFF
many	TRBV20-1	14	TRBJ1-1	NA	TGCAGTGCTAGTAAGCAGGGTAGAACCGCTGAAGCTTTCTTT	CSASKQGRTAEAFF
medium-sized	TRBV7-6	15	TRBJ2-2	NA	TGTGCCAGCAGCTCCCCGGCATCCAACACCGGGGAGCTGTTTTTT	CASSSPASNTGELFF
many	TRBV15	13	TRBJ2-1	NA	TGTGCCACCAGCAGGGACAAGGTCAATGAGCAGTTCTTC	CATSRDKVNEQFF
many	TRBV6-6	15	TRBJ2-4	NA	TGTGCCACCTGGGAGGGGGGCCTAGCCAAAAACATTCAGTACTTC	CATWEGGLAKNIQYF
many	TRBV29-1	12	TRBJ2-7	NA	TGCAGCGTTGCACAGAGCTCCTACGAGCAGTACTTC	CSVAQSSYEQYF
NA	TRBV20-1	14	TRBJ1-1	TRBD1	TGCAGTGCTATCCGGGACAGGGGGGGTACTGAAGCTTTCTTT	CSAIRDRGGTEAFF
medium-sized	TRBV28	14	TRBJ1-2	NA	TGTGCCAGCAGTTTAGTCATCAGGGTCTATGGCTACACCTTC	CASSLVIRVYGYTF
many	TRBV29-1	11	TRBJ2-7	NA	TGCAGCGTCACAAGACAGTACGAGCAGTACTTC	CSVTRQYEQYF
medium-sized	TRBV12-3/TRBV12-4	15	TRBJ1-6	TRBD1	TGTGCCAGCAGTCCGACCTCAGGGGGAAATTCACCCCTCCACTTT	CASSPTSGGNSPLHF
many	TRBV11-1	14	TRBJ2-2	NA	TGTGCCAGCAGCTTAGAGGACTACACCGGGGAGCTGTTTTTT	CASSLEDYTGELFF
many	TRBV25-1	12	TRBJ2-5	TRBD1	TGTGCCAGCAGTGAACCTGGGACAGTCGCAGCTTTC	CASSEPGTVAAF
many	TRBV7-8	14	TRBJ2-1	TRBD2	TGTGCCAGCAGCTCAACCGGGGCCGGGGGGGAGCAGTTCTTC	CASSSTGAGGEQFF
many	TRBV20-1	14	TRBJ1-4	NA	TGCAGTGCTAGAGAACCGGGAACTAATGAAAAACTGTTTTTT	CSAREPGTNEKLFF
many	TRBV12-5	16	TRBJ2-7	TRBD1	TGTGCTAGTGCCTTCGGTTCAGGGGGCGCAACCGGCGAGCAGTACTTC	CASAFGSGGATGEQYF
few	TRBV28	14	TRBJ2-7	NA	TGTGCCAGCAAATTAGGTGGGGGGACCTACGAGCAGTACTTC	CASKLGGGTYEQYF
many	TRBV10-3	14	TRBJ1-1	TRBD1	TGTGCCACCCGGGACAGGGACGCGAACACTGAAGCTTTCTTT	CATRDRDANTEAFF
many	TRBV29-1	11	TRBJ1-1	TRBD1	TGCAGCGCGCGACAGGGGCCTGAAGCTTTCTTT	CSARQGPEAFF